The entry that follows covers one TCR beta chain sequence. This CDR3 has 13 residues. V lost 5 bases and J lost 0, with 10 bases in between. Germline V gene data show CDR1 as GTSNPN and CDR2 as SVGIG (reference sequence). Sequencing used immunoSEQ multiplex PCR; TCRdb keeps in-frame clones, though not all of them. This table holds around 510,000 clones, about 96% found once. These data are taken from a study of shared clonotypes between healthy human individuals. The genes are TRBV30 and TRBJ2-5; D uncertain. What was sequenced was naive CD4+ T cells sorted from blood. Subset described: CD45RA+ positively selected. This clonotype was obtained from a woman aged 25 to 45 in good health. The CDR3 nucleotides are TGTGCCTGGGGTACAGAGTACCAAGAGACCCAGTACTTC. Amino acid sequence: CAWGTEYQETQYF.